One TCR beta chain is described in this entry. This record belongs to a study of cytomegalovirus exposure and HLA in healthy donors. The overall study: An early data release held about 85 million unique TCRs from HLA-typed donors.

Researchers ran the PCR with 60 Vbeta and 13 Jbeta primers. The method was immunoSEQ multiplex PCR; TCRdb's version includes in-frame clones alone and lacks a portion of them. Of 150,000 to 200,000 clones listed, roughly four fifths are singletons. The CDR3 consists of 13 residues. The germline V gene encodes CDR1 SGHAT and CDR2 FQNNGV. With 2 bases removed from V and 2 bases from J, the gap between germline ends came to 7 bases. The TCR was taken from a man aged 18-30 years in good health and CMV-seronegative. Sequencing was carried out using PBMCs. V usage is TRBV11-2 and J usage is TRBJ2-7; D perhaps matches TRBD2 (5 bases). In DNA, the CDR3 is TGTGCCAGCAGCTTAACCGGGGCCTACGAGCAGTACTTC. This gives the protein CASSLTGAYEQYF. The entire variable domain, with the rest obtained from reference TRBV11-2 and TRBJ2-7, is as follows: EAGVAQSPRYKIIEKRQSVAFWCNPISGHATLYWYQQILGQGPKLLIQFQNNGVVDDSQLPKDRFSAERLKGVDSTLKIQPAKLEDSAVYLCASSLTGAYEQYFGPGTRLTVT.